This TCR beta chain derives from a study of shared clonotypes between healthy human individuals. The wider study: Per donor, three plates held CD4 naive cells, three held CD4 memory, two held CD8 naive and one held CD8 memory. Overall study results and limits: A handful of donors showed sharing of roughly 5% of naive CD4 clonotypes.

The method was immunoSEQ multiplex PCR; TCRdb's version includes in-frame clones alone and lacks a portion of them. The sample lists roughly 2.4 million clones; under 97% were seen once. With regard to this clone: Its antigen remains unknown.

Sequencing used naive CD4+ T cells sorted from blood. Subset here: CD45RA+ positively selected. This sequence was found in a man aged 18 to 30 in good health.

The CDR3 coding sequence is TGTGCCAGCAGTTACCCCCCGACAGGGGGCTACGGGGAGCTGTTTTTT. Amino acids: CASSYPPTGGYGELFF. The rearrangement joins TRBV6-5 to TRBJ2-2, with 10 bases identical to TRBD1. Looked up from germline, CDR1 is MNHEY and CDR2 is SVGAGI. This CDR3 has 16 amino acids. The trim removed 2 bases at V and 7 bases at J, leaving 7 bases unmatched.